Below are 31 T cell receptor beta chains sequenced from a single sample in a study of cytomegalovirus exposure and HLA in healthy donors. Researchers ran the PCR with 60 Vbeta and 13 Jbeta primers. TCRdb's table, derived via immunoSEQ multiplex PCR, lists solely in-frame clones and lacks some. The data contain 150,000 to 200,000 clones, more than 75% of them singletons. The source material was PBMCs. The receptors here all came from a woman aged 18-29 years in good health and CMV-seronegative.

This chain uses TRBV7-2 with TRBJ2-5; 8 bases line up with TRBD1. V was clipped by 4 bases and J by 5 bases; unmatched bases: 6. CDR1 is SGHTA and CDR2 is FQGNSA in the germline V gene. The CDR3 covers 14 residues. The CDR3 sequence is CASSWTGTGETQYF. For the CDR3, the DNA is TGTGCCAGCAGCTGGACAGGGACCGGGGAGACCCAGTACTTC.

Note on this clone: A junction boundary mismatches the germline segment, possibly from a read error. This chain joins TRBV7-9 and TRBJ2-7, with a possible D match to TRBD1 (6 bases). The CDR3 covers 14 residues. Germline V gene lookup returns CDR1 SEHNR and CDR2 FQNEAQ (reference sequence). CDR3 DNA: TGTTCCAGCAGCTTACAACAGGGTTTCCACGAGCAGTACTTC. Protein sequence: CSSSLQQGFHEQYF. The full variable domain, completed using reference TRBV7-9 and TRBJ2-7, is DTGVSQNPRHKITKRGQNVTFRCDPISEHNRLYWYRQTLGQGPEFLTYFQNEAQLEKSRLLSDRFSAERPKGSFSTLEIQRTEQGDSAMYLCSSSLQQGFHEQYFGPGTRLTVT.

On this clone: This sample also contains other DNA sequences that code for the same CDR3. V gene TRBV27 combines with J gene TRBJ1-1; D perhaps matches TRBD1 (5 bases). Germline CDR1 reads MNHEY; CDR2 reads SMNVEV (reference sequence). The ends were cut back, 3 bases at V and 4 bases at J, with 9 bases in the middle. The CDR3 is 13 amino acids. The CDR3 DNA reads TGTGCCAGCAGTTTGCGGGGGGGCACTGAAGCTTTCTTT. This codes for CASSLRGGTEAFF.

V usage is TRBV7-9 and J usage is TRBJ2-2; TRBD1 aligns across 10 bases. J lost 0 bases, V lost 4 bases, and 11 bases had no gene match. The CDR3 is 19 amino acids. The germline CDR1 and CDR2 sequences are SEHNR and FQNEAQ (reference sequence). Written as DNA, the CDR3 is TGTGCCAGCAGCTCCCCGTGGGGACAGGGGTCATCGAACACCGGGGAGCTGTTTTTT. Its protein is CASSSPWGQGSSNTGELFF.

This chain uses TRBV7-9 with TRBJ1-1; no definite D call. With 0 bases removed from V and 0 bases from J, the gap between germline ends came to 2 bases. The CDR3 consists of 13 residues. Germline V CDR1 and CDR2: SEHNR, FQNEAQ (reference sequence). CDR3 protein: CASSLAMNTEAFF. The CDR3 DNA follows: TGTGCCAGCAGCTTAGCCATGAACACTGAAGCTTTCTTT.

The chain employs TRBV4-3 and TRBJ2-6; 12 bases are a match to TRBD2. CDR3 length: 17 residues. Per germline, CDR1 LGHNA and CDR2 YSLEER. V lost 5 bases to trimming and J lost 1 base; unmatched junction nucleotides: 3. CDR3 amino acids: CASSLGLAGSGANVLTF. The CDR3, as DNA: TGCGCCAGCAGCTTGGGACTAGCGGGTTCTGGGGCCAACGTCCTGACTTTC.

The rearrangement links TRBV5-4 to TRBJ2-3; 7 bases align to TRBD1. The CDR3 has 15 amino acids. Trimming took 3 bases from V and 0 from J; bases not matched to a gene: 4. Germline CDR1 reads SGHNT; CDR2 reads YYREEE (reference sequence). The CDR3 nucleotides are TGTGCCAGCAGCTCAGGGGGTGCTAGCACAGATACGCAGTATTTT. Amino acid sequence: CASSSGGASTDTQYF.

V gene TRBV15 combines with J gene TRBJ1-5; D uncertain. The CDR3 consists of 15 residues. Germline V gene sequence: CDR1 LNHNV, CDR2 YYDKDF (reference sequence). The V and J ends lost 2 bases and 0 bases respectively, with 8 bases between them. CDR3 nucleotides: TGTGCCACCAGCAGATCCGTCTATAGCAATCAGCCCCAGCATTTT. This gives the protein CATSRSVYSNQPQHF.

This clone has just one count. This chain uses TRBV9 with TRBJ2-1; 13 bases are shared with TRBD2. CDR3 length equals 17 residues. Germline V gene data show CDR1 as SGDLS and CDR2 as YYNGEE. V shed 0 bases and J 5 bases; nucleotides not matched to a gene: 5. Written as DNA, the CDR3 is TGTGCCAGCAGCGTAGGAGGTGGACTAGCGGGAGACAATGAGCAGTTCTTC. Amino acids: CASSVGGGLAGDNEQFF.

This clone was observed a single time. The chain has TRBV4-3 and TRBJ2-7; TRBD2 matches at 10 bases. The V gene end was trimmed by 1 base and the J gene end by 7 bases; junction bases not matched to a gene: 7. This CDR3 contains 15 residues. CDR1 LGHNA and CDR2 YSLEER come from the germline V gene. CDR3 residues: CASSQGTSGEGEQYF. CDR3 sequence (DNA): TGCGCCAGCAGCCAAGGGACTAGCGGAGAGGGGGAGCAGTACTTC.

This chain links TRBV5-1 with TRBJ1-1; TRBD1 agrees at 8 bases. The trim removed 4 bases at V and 6 bases at J, leaving 11 bases unmatched. This CDR3 has 15 residues. Germline V lookup: CDR1 SGHRS, CDR2 YFSETQ. CDR3 loop: CASSLRAGGLAEAFF. The CDR3 DNA follows: TGCGCCAGCAGCCTGAGGGCAGGGGGCCTGGCTGAAGCTTTCTTT.

This chain uses TRBV2 with TRBJ2-1, with TRBD2 identical over 9 bases. The CDR3 runs 15 residues. The germline V gene encodes CDR1 SNHLY and CDR2 FYNNEI. Germline trimming cut 3 bases from V and 4 bases from J; bases unmatched to any gene: 4. The CDR3 nucleotides are TGTGCCAGCAGTGAGAGGCGGGAGGGTTACAATGAGCAGTTCTTC. This encodes CASSERREGYNEQFF.

The rearrangement links TRBV6-5 to TRBJ2-2; D unresolved. The CDR3 length is 12 residues. V lost 2 bases, J lost 8 bases, and 6 bases lay in between. Per the germline V gene, CDR1 is MNHEY and CDR2 is SVGAGI. CDR3 residues: CASSYRLGELFF. In nucleotides, the CDR3 is TGTGCCAGCAGTTACCGGTTGGGGGAGCTGTTTTTT.

The J gene is TRBJ2-5, the V gene TRBV10-3, with 9 bases lining up with TRBD2. The CDR3 is made up of 14 amino acids. CDR1 and CDR2 (germline): ENHRY, SYGVKD. V was clipped by 2 bases and J by 5 bases; unmatched bases: 3. The CDR3 bases are TGTGCCATCAGTGAGGCTAGCGGGGCGGAGACCCAGTACTTC. It translates to CAISEASGAETQYF.

V usage is TRBV28 and J usage is TRBJ2-7, with D tentatively TRBD2 (6 bases). The V gene's germline CDR1 is MDHEN and CDR2 SYDVKM. The V end was cut by 4 bases, the J end by 0 bases, with 7 bases between. The CDR3 contains 13 residues. The chain's CDR3 is CASSYGSSYEQYF. CDR3 nucleotides: TGTGCCAGCAGTTACGGGAGCTCCTACGAGCAGTACTTC.

The chain has TRBV7-6 and TRBJ1-1, with 7 bases lining up with TRBD1. The junction had 3 bases not matched to a gene; V was cut back by 1 base and J by 1 base. This CDR3 is built from 15 residues. Germline lookup yields CDR1 SGHVS and CDR2 FNYEAQ. The CDR3 bases are TGTGCCAGCAGCTTAGTCGGACAGGCGAACACTGAAGCTTTCTTT. Translation: CASSLVGQANTEAFF.

V is TRBV4-3 and J is TRBJ2-1; TRBD2 matches 8 bases. The CDR3 sequence is 18 residues long. Germline loops: CDR1 LGHNA, CDR2 YSLEER. Germline trimming cut 0 bases from V and 4 bases from J; bases unmatched to any gene: 11. The chain's CDR3 is CASSQEKVLAGLYNEQFF. CDR3 in DNA: TGCGCCAGCAGCCAAGAAAAAGTTTTAGCGGGGTTATACAATGAGCAGTTCTTC.

The chain recombines TRBV9 with TRBJ2-5; perhaps TRBD2 as D (6 bases). CDR3 length: 15 amino acids. Germline V gene lookup returns CDR1 SGDLS and CDR2 YYNGEE. V lost 4 bases to trimming and J lost 5 bases, with 18 bases between them. The CDR3 DNA reads as TGTGCCAGCAGCTTGTCTCTAGCGTTCGGGGAGACCCAGTACTTC. This sequence encodes CASSLSLAFGETQYF.

This sequence joins TRBV23-1 and TRBJ2-7; 9 bases match TRBD1. TRBV23-1 is reported as an ORF; its role is uncertain. V gave up 0 bases and J gave up 0 bases; unmatched junction bases: 3. This CDR3 comprises 16 residues. CDR3 sequence (DNA): TGCGCCAGCAGTCAATCTGCGACAGGGGGCTCCTACGAGCAGTACTTC. Protein sequence: CASSQSATGGSYEQYF.

This rearrangement joins TRBV2 to TRBJ1-3, with a tentative D call TRBD1 (5 bases). Per germline, CDR1 SNHLY and CDR2 FYNNEI. This CDR3 spans 14 amino acids. V shed 7 bases and J shed 4 bases, with 14 bases lying between them. CDR3 bases: TGTGCCAGCATCCAGGGTTCTTACGGAAACACCATATATTTT. This gives the protein CASIQGSYGNTIYF. The full variable domain, with the rest looked up from reference TRBV2 and TRBJ1-3, is EPEVTQTPSHQVTQMGQEVILRCVPISNHLYFYWYRQILGQKVEFLVSFYNNEISEKSEIFDDQFSVERPDGSNFTLKIRSTKLEDSAMYFCASIQGSYGNTIYFGEGSWLTVV.

This chain uses TRBV11-2 with TRBJ1-2, with TRBD1 matching 8 bases. With 2 bases clipped from V and 2 bases from J, the junction kept 4 bases outside the gene matches. In germline, CDR1 is SGHAT, CDR2 FQNNGV. The CDR3 runs to 15 residues. The CDR3 loop reads CASSLQGAINYGYTF. CDR3 bases: TGTGCCAGCAGCTTACAGGGGGCGATAAACTATGGCTACACCTTC.

This clone was counted a single time. This rearrangement joins TRBV11-2 to TRBJ1-3; D may be TRBD1 (6 bases). In germline, CDR1 is SGHAT, CDR2 FQNNGV. There are 17 residues in the CDR3. The V end was cut by 3 bases, the J end by 2 bases, with 17 bases between. CDR3 nucleotide sequence: TGTGCCAGCAGCTTCTCTCGAGGGGGGGCAGCTGGAAACACCATATATTTT. This gives the protein CASSFSRGGAAGNTIYF.

This chain connects TRBV5-5 to TRBJ2-5; 8 bases fit TRBD1. After removal of 0 bases from V and 1 base from J, the junction contained 8 bases not matched to a gene. CDR1 is SGHKS and CDR2 is YYEKEE in the germline V gene (reference sequence). CDR3 size: 17 residues. The CDR3 DNA follows: TGTGCCAGCAGCTTGGCCAGGGGGACAGGCGTCCAAGAGACCCAGTACTTC. This translates into CASSLARGTGVQETQYF.

The rearrangement joins TRBV5-4 to TRBJ2-1, with a possible D match to TRBD2 (6 bases). From germline, CDR1 is SGHNT and CDR2 YYREEE (reference sequence). The CDR3 runs 12 residues. V lost 5 bases, J lost 6 bases, and 9 bases lay in between. CDR3 protein: CASSRGFNEQFF. The CDR3 bases are TGTGCCAGCAGTCGGGGGTTCAATGAGCAGTTCTTC.

There are a few counts of this clone. The chain employs TRBV7-8 and TRBJ2-2; the match to TRBD1 covers 8 bases. From germline, CDR1 is SGHVS and CDR2 FQNEAQ. The ends lost 5 bases at V and 4 bases at J; junction bases unmatched: 9. This CDR3 is 16 amino acids long. The CDR3 sequence is CASSPRTGSGTGELFF. CDR3 DNA sequence: TGTGCCAGCAGCCCAAGGACAGGGTCGGGCACCGGGGAGCTGTTTTTT.

The chain employs TRBV5-1 and TRBJ2-7; unclear D gene. V was trimmed by 1 base and J by 2 bases, leaving 10 bases between them. CDR3 length: 14 amino acids. The germline gives CDR1 SGHRS, CDR2 YFSETQ. The CDR3 protein is CASSLQAGTYEQYF. For the CDR3, the DNA is TGCGCCAGCAGCTTGCAAGCAGGCACCTACGAGCAGTACTTC. Full variable domain (outside the CDR3, taken from reference TRBV5-1 and TRBJ2-7): KAGVTQTPRYLIKTRGQQVTLSCSPISGHRSVSWYQQTPGQGLQFLFEYFSETQRNKGNFPGRFSGRQFSNSRSEMNVSTLELGDSALYLCASSLQAGTYEQYFGPGTRLTVT.

This rearrangement joins TRBV9 to TRBJ1-3; a possible D gene is TRBD1 (5 bases). V shed 0 bases and J shed 0 bases, with 10 bases lying between them. From germline, CDR1 is SGDLS and CDR2 YYNGEE. This CDR3 is 16 amino acids long. CDR3 nucleotide sequence: TGTGCCAGCAGCGTAGAACAGGTTCGCTCTGGAAACACCATATATTTT. Encoded protein: CASSVEQVRSGNTIYF. The full variable domain, in which reference TRBV9 and TRBJ1-3 provide the parts outside the CDR3, is DSGVTQTPKHLITATGQRVTLRCSPRSGDLSVYWYQQSLDQGLQFLIQYYNGEERAKGNILERFSAQQFPDLHSELNLSSLELGDSALYFCASSVEQVRSGNTIYFGEGSWLTVV.

The chain recombines TRBV15 with TRBJ2-7, with 7 bases lining up with TRBD1. CDR1 is LNHNV and CDR2 is YYDKDF in the germline V gene (reference sequence). The CDR3 has 17 residues. The V segment lost 0 bases and the J segment 2 bases; nucleotides outside the gene matches: 10. The CDR3 reads CATSRDIRARGTYEQYF. As DNA, the CDR3 is TGTGCCACCAGCAGAGATATAAGGGCCAGGGGGACCTACGAGCAGTACTTC.

The chain recombines TRBV5-1 with TRBJ1-1; 9 bases are shared with TRBD1. With 3 bases clipped from V and 7 bases from J, the junction kept 4 bases outside the gene matches. Per the germline V gene, CDR1 is SGHRS and CDR2 is YFSETQ. The CDR3 consists of 13 residues. In nucleotides, the CDR3 is TGCGCCAGCAGCTGGACAGGGGACTATGAAGCTTTCTTT. Translated: CASSWTGDYEAFF.

The V gene is TRBV28, the J gene TRBJ2-2; D is undetermined. Germline values: CDR1 MDHEN, CDR2 SYDVKM. The CDR3 runs 12 residues. The ends were cut back, 5 bases at V and 5 bases at J, with 6 bases in the middle. The CDR3 here is CASSLVTGELFF. CDR3 nucleotide sequence: TGTGCCAGCAGTCTAGTAACCGGGGAGCTGTTTTTT.

V and J are TRBV29-1 and TRBJ2-2, with D possibly TRBD1 on 5 matching bases. Germline CDR1 and CDR2: SQVTM and ANQGSEA. V was pared by 4 bases and J by 6 bases, with 12 bases between. The CDR3 is made up of 13 amino acids. CDR3 bases: TGCAGCGTTGGCCAGGGTTACGCCGGGGAGCTGTTTTTT. Protein sequence: CSVGQGYAGELFF.